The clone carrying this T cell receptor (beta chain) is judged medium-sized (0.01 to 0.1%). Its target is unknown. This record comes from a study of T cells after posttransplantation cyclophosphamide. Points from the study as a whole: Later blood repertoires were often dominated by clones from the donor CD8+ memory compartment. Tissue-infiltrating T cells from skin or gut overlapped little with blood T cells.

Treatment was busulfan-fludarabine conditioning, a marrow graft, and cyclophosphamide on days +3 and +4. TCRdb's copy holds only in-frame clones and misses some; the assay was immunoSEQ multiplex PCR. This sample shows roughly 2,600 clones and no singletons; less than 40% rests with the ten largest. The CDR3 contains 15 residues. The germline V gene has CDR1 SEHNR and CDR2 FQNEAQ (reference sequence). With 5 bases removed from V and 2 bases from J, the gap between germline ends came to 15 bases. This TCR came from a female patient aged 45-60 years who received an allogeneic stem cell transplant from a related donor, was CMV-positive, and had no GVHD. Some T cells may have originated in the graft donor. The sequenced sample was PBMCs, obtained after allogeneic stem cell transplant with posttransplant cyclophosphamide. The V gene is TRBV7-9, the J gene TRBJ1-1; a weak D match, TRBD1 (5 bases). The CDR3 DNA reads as TGTGCCAGCAGCCCCTTTTGGGGGGGTAACACTGAAGCTTTCTTT. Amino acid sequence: CASSPFWGGNTEAFF.